This T cell receptor (beta chain) appears in the sequencing data of a study of blood T cell repertoires in COVID-19. Method: immunoSEQ multiplex PCR; TCRdb's copy keeps in-frame clones and lacks some. Counted here are about 200,000 clones, about nine tenths occurring once; the ten biggest clones make up about 2%. CDR3 length: 13 residues. The germline CDR1 and CDR2 sequences are SGHAT and FQNNGV. V dropped 0 bases and J dropped 14; count of bases not matched to a gene: 6. The V gene is TRBV11-2, the J gene TRBJ1-2; 10 nucleotides line up with TRBD1. Sequencing was performed on peripheral blood. This TCR derives from a man in his thirties or forties who had recovered from COVID-19. The CDR3 sequence is CASSLDRDRGVTF. The CDR3 DNA reads TGTGCCAGCAGCTTAGACCGGGACAGGGGAGTAACCTTC.